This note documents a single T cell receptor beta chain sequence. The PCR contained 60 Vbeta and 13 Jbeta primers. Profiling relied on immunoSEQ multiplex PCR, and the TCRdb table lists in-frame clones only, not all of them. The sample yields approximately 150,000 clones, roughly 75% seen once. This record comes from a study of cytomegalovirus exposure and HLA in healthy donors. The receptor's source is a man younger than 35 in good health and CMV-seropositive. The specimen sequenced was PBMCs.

CDR3 amino acids: CASSFVGGGQETQYF. The CDR3, as DNA: TGTGCCAGCAGCTTCGTTGGCGGGGGACAAGAGACCCAGTACTTC. The genes are TRBV11-3 and TRBJ2-5; 7 nucleotides align to TRBD2. The CDR3 extends over 15 amino acids. Germline CDR1 is SGHNT and CDR2 is YENEEA. V dropped 3 bases and J dropped 2; count of bases not matched to a gene: 6.